Presented here are 15 T cell receptor beta chains from one specimen sequenced in a study of blood T cell repertoires in COVID-19. The assay was immunoSEQ multiplex PCR, and TCRdb's table has in-frame clones only and misses some. The sample shows a few hundred thousand clones, about 87% of them seen only once. Sequencing input: peripheral blood. The receptors derive from a woman in her 70s with COVID-19, enrolled during active disease.

Remarks on this clone: This sample also contains other DNA sequences that code for the same CDR3. V gene TRBV5-1 combines with J gene TRBJ2-7; TRBD1 matches at 8 bases. The CDR3 sequence is 14 residues long. CDR1 is SGHRS and CDR2 is YFSETQ in the germline V gene. Unmatched junction bases numbered 5, after V lost 4 bases and J lost 2 bases. The CDR3 coding sequence is TGCGCCAGCAGCACCGGGACAGGCGCCTACGAGCAGTACTTC. Translating gives CASSTGTGAYEQYF.

The chain recombines TRBV7-6 with TRBJ2-5, with 9 bases fitting TRBD1. The J segment lost 5 bases and the V segment lost 0 bases, leaving 4 bases of the junction unmatched. CDR1 and CDR2 from the germline V gene are SGHVS and FNYEAQ. The CDR3 sequence is 15 residues long. CDR3 nucleotides: TGTGCCAGCAGCTTAGCTACAGGGGGCGCGGAGACCCAGTACTTC. Its translation: CASSLATGGAETQYF.

V usage is TRBV18 and J usage is TRBJ1-1; TRBD1 aligns across 9 bases. Per germline, CDR1 KGHSH and CDR2 LQKENI. V gave up 3 bases and J gave up 1 base; unmatched junction bases: 6. The CDR3 is 16 residues long. Written as DNA, the CDR3 is TGTGCCAGCTCACCCTCTGGACAGGGGTCGAACACTGAAGCTTTCTTT. Its protein product is CASSPSGQGSNTEAFF.

The chain recombines TRBV5-1 with TRBJ2-5; D may be TRBD1 (5 bases). V lost 2 bases and J lost 2, with 10 bases in between. The CDR3 has 14 residues. Germline CDR1 reads SGHRS; CDR2 reads YFSETQ. The CDR3 reads CASSFYQGQETQYF. Written as DNA, the CDR3 is TGCGCCAGCAGCTTTTACCAGGGACAAGAGACCCAGTACTTC.

The rearrangement uses TRBV27 and TRBJ2-7, with TRBD2 as a possible D gene (5 bases). The CDR3 sequence is 14 residues long. V was shortened by 1 base and J by 5 bases, with 12 bases between the two germline ends. Germline V CDR1 and CDR2: MNHEY, SMNVEV (reference sequence). This CDR3 is CASSLFRDLHEQYF. In nucleotides, the CDR3 is TGTGCCAGCAGTTTATTCCGGGATTTACACGAGCAGTACTTC.

The CDR3 here is CASSIGVGNQPQHF. The CDR3 DNA reads TGTGCCAGTAGTATCGGGGTTGGCAATCAGCCCCAGCATTTT. The chain uses TRBV19 and TRBJ1-5; D unclear. Per the germline V gene, CDR1 is LNHDA and CDR2 is SQIVND (reference sequence). The V gene lost 3 bases and the J gene lost 2 bases, with 8 bases spanning the gap. The CDR3 spans 14 residues.

The rearrangement links TRBV7-9 to TRBJ2-7; 7 bases are a match to TRBD1. V trimming: 5 bases; J trimming: 0 bases; junction bases outside the gene matches: 16. This CDR3 region has 18 residues. Germline V gives CDR1 SEHNR, CDR2 FQNEAQ (reference sequence). CDR3 sequence reads: CASSVIGRGTLSSYEQYF. CDR3 in DNA: TGTGCCAGCAGCGTAATCGGCAGGGGGACGCTTAGCTCCTACGAGCAGTACTTC.

The genes are TRBV4-2 and TRBJ1-5; weak D call: TRBD1 (6 bases). The CDR3 is 15 residues long. Per germline, CDR1 LGHNA and CDR2 YNFKEQ. V shed 1 base and J shed 7 bases, with 14 bases lying between them. The CDR3 DNA follows: TGTGCCAGCAGCCAAGGGGGGCAGTTTAAACAGCCCCAGCATTTT. Translation gives CASSQGGQFKQPQHF.

The genes are TRBV24-1 and TRBJ2-2, with TRBD2 identical over 7 bases. Germline lookup yields CDR1 KGHDR and CDR2 SFDVKD. The CDR3 length is 13 residues. V was clipped by 6 bases and J by 6 bases; unmatched bases: 3. CDR3 in amino acids: CATSLAGPGELFF. The CDR3 bases are TGTGCCACCAGTTTAGCGGGCCCCGGGGAGCTGTTTTTT.

This clone showed up just a few times. The rearrangement uses TRBV2 and TRBJ2-5, with 8 bases aligning to TRBD1. The CDR3 contains 13 residues. Per germline, CDR1 SNHLY and CDR2 FYNNEI. The trim removed 6 bases at V and 5 bases at J, leaving 5 bases unmatched. CDR3 region: CASSRGLGETQYF. The CDR3 region has the DNA TGTGCCAGCAGCAGGGGGCTGGGTGAGACCCAGTACTTC. Full variable domain (outside the CDR3, taken from reference TRBV2 and TRBJ2-5): EPEVTQTPSHQVTQMGQEVILRCVPISNHLYFYWYRQILGQKVEFLVSFYNNEISEKSEIFDDQFSVERPDGSNFTLKIRSTKLEDSAMYFCASSRGLGETQYFGPGTRLLVL.

CDR3 residues: CASKSTPYGYTF. The CDR3, as DNA: TGTGCCAGTAAAAGTACACCATATGGCTACACCTTC. The chain joins TRBV19 to TRBJ1-2; D uncertain. This CDR3 contains 12 residues. The germline V and J ends were trimmed by 7 bases and 5 bases, with 11 bases remaining between them. Germline CDR1 LNHDA, CDR2 SQIVND (reference sequence).

This rearrangement joins TRBV12-5 to TRBJ2-5; possibly TRBD1 for D (7 bases). CDR3 length: 15 residues. CDR1 is LGHNT and CDR2 is FRNRAP in the germline V gene. The ends were cut back, 5 bases at V and 4 bases at J, with 17 bases in the middle. Here the CDR3 reads CASGPQGGEAETQYF. CDR3 DNA sequence: TGTGCTAGTGGTCCTCAGGGGGGAGAGGCAGAGACCCAGTACTTC.

The gene calls are TRBV12-3 or TRBV12-4 and TRBJ2-3, with D unclear. This CDR3 has 12 amino acids. The V end was cut by 3 bases, the J end by 2 bases, with 3 bases between. CDR3 amino acids: CASSFVTDTQYF. In DNA form, the CDR3 reads TGTGCCAGCAGTTTCGTCACAGATACGCAGTATTTT.

This chain uses TRBV9 with TRBJ1-2; D gene uncertain. The CDR3 spans 13 residues. CDR1 is SGDLS and CDR2 is YYNGEE in the germline V gene. V shed 0 bases and J shed 8 bases, with 11 bases lying between them. In nucleotides, the CDR3 is TGTGCCAGCAGCGTAGGCGGGAGAGTCGGCTACACCTTC. Protein: CASSVGGRVGYTF.

This chain connects TRBV6-5 to TRBJ2-1, with a tentative D call TRBD1 (6 bases). CDR3 size: 13 residues. The germline V gene encodes CDR1 MNHEY and CDR2 SVGAGI. V lost 7 bases and J 5 bases, leaving 12 bases between the germline ends. The CDR3 reads CASKGTPHNEQFF. In DNA form, the CDR3 reads TGTGCCAGCAAGGGGACACCACACAATGAGCAGTTCTTC.